This passage covers 20 T cell receptor beta chains from one sample sequenced in a study of somatic mutations in cytotoxic T cells in rheumatoid arthritis. The repertoire was sequenced with immunoSEQ multiplex PCR; TCRdb's copy has only in-frame clones and lacks some. The table shows 25,000 to 30,000 clones, with over 80% occurring only once. The sample comprised CD8+ T cells sorted from blood. Receptors originate from a man aged 50 to 59 in good health.

In its sample, this clone was seen once. The V and J genes are TRBV7-9 and TRBJ2-2, with a tentative D call TRBD2 (6 bases). V dropped 2 bases and J dropped 4 bases, with 11 bases sitting between them. The CDR3 length is 15 residues. CDR1 and CDR2 (germline): SEHNR, FQNEAQ (reference sequence). The CDR3 spells CASSLYGTFTGELFF. As DNA, the CDR3 is TGTGCCAGCAGCTTATATGGGACTTTCACCGGGGAGCTGTTTTTT.

V is TRBV27 and J is TRBJ2-3; 7 nucleotides match TRBD2. This CDR3 has 18 amino acids. V shed 6 bases, J shed 2 bases, and the junction held 17 bases outside the gene matches. CDR1 is MNHEY, CDR2 SMNVEV, per germline (reference sequence). In DNA form, the CDR3 reads TGTGCCAGCAGCTCAGCGGGACCTAGACATGTAAACACAGATACGCAGTATTTT. This translates into CASSSAGPRHVNTDTQYF.

This clone was observed once. This chain joins TRBV18 and TRBJ2-4, with D tentatively TRBD2 (6 bases). The V end lost 2 bases, the J end lost 1 base, and 12 bases lay between the germline ends. The length of the CDR3 is 16 residues. The germline V gene encodes CDR1 KGHSH and CDR2 LQKENI. The CDR3 region has the DNA TGTGCCAGCTCACCAACACTAGCTATTGCCAAAAACATTCAGTACTTC. Its translation is CASSPTLAIAKNIQYF.

The chain uses TRBV6-1 and TRBJ1-2; the D is unclear. Germline V gene sequence: CDR1 MNHNS, CDR2 SASEGT. This CDR3 has 12 residues. V shed 7 bases and J shed 4 bases, with 10 bases lying between them. The CDR3 DNA reads as TGTGCCAGCAACCTGAGGATCTATGGCTACACCTTC. It is translated as CASNLRIYGYTF.

This rearrangement joins TRBV7-6 to TRBJ2-7; 10 bases map to TRBD2. The CDR3 has 15 residues. V lost 6 bases to trimming and J lost 5 bases; unmatched junction nucleotides: 10. Looked up from germline, CDR1 is SGHVS and CDR2 is FNYEAQ. The CDR3 loop is CASRLSGRKEDEQYF. CDR3 in DNA: TGTGCCAGCAGGCTTAGCGGGAGGAAGGAAGACGAGCAGTACTTC. Full variable domain (missing parts from reference TRBV7-6 and TRBJ2-7): GAGVSQSPRYKVTKRGQDVALRCDPISGHVSLYWYRQALGQGPEFLTYFNYEAQQDKSGLPNDRFSAERPEGSISTLTIQRTEQRDSAMYRCASRLSGRKEDEQYFGPGTRLTVT.

The rearrangement joins TRBV13 to TRBJ2-1; possibly TRBD1 for D (6 bases). V lost 7 bases and J 6 bases, leaving 13 bases between the germline ends. CDR1 and CDR2 (germline): PRHDT, FYEKMQ (reference sequence). CDR3 length equals 13 residues. This CDR3 reads CASNPRGSNEQFF. The CDR3 nucleotides are TGTGCCAGCAACCCAAGGGGGAGCAATGAGCAGTTCTTC.

The rearrangement joins TRBV7-9 to TRBJ2-7, with 8 nucleotides matching TRBD2. Germline CDR1 and CDR2: SEHNR and FQNEAQ (reference sequence). V trimming: 5 bases; J trimming: 5 bases; junction bases outside the gene matches: 8. This CDR3 region has 14 residues. DNA for the CDR3: TGTGCCAGCAGCATCGGGAGGGCCAACGACGAGCAGTACTTC. Amino acids: CASSIGRANDEQYF.

The chain has TRBV9 and TRBJ2-2; D call uncertain. The germline CDR1 and CDR2 sequences are SGDLS and YYNGEE. With 4 bases removed from V and 2 bases from J, the gap between germline ends came to 3 bases. The CDR3 contains 12 residues. The CDR3 region is CASSPNTGELFF. As DNA, the CDR3 is TGTGCCAGCAGCCCCAACACCGGGGAGCTGTTTTTT.

The V and J genes are TRBV4-1 and TRBJ1-4, with 7 bases identical to TRBD1. With V trimmed by 4 bases and J by 4 bases, 6 bases remained unmatched. The CDR3 sequence is 15 residues long. Germline V gene lookup returns CDR1 MGHRA and CDR2 YSYEKL. The CDR3 spells CASSLGQAGNEKLFF. CDR3 nucleotides: TGCGCCAGCAGCCTAGGACAGGCGGGTAATGAAAAACTGTTTTTT.

The V call is TRBV7-9, the J call TRBJ1-4, with D possibly TRBD1 on 6 matching bases. Germline CDR1 SEHNR, CDR2 FQNEAQ (reference sequence). Trimming removed 8 bases from V and 6 bases from J, with 13 bases in between. This CDR3 has 13 residues. In DNA, the CDR3 is TGTGCCAGCCGCACAGGGCTGGATGAAAAACTGTTTTTT. It is translated as CASRTGLDEKLFF.

The chain combines TRBV13 with TRBJ1-1, with D perhaps matching TRBD1 (6 bases). The CDR3 is 17 residues long. Germline V CDR1 and CDR2: PRHDT, FYEKMQ (reference sequence). V was clipped by 0 bases and J by 1 base, with 15 bases between them. CDR3 nucleotides: TGTGCCAGCAGCTTAGGAGGGGGAAGGGGCCAGAACACTGAAGCTTTCTTT. Translation: CASSLGGGRGQNTEAFF.

The chain carries TRBV5-1 and TRBJ1-5; D ambiguous. Deletions cut 4 bases from V and 1 base from J, with 12 bases between. The CDR3 runs to 15 residues. Germline V CDR1 and CDR2: SGHRS, YFSETQ. CDR3 nucleotide sequence: TGCGCCAGCAGCGTCGACGGGAGAAGCAATCAGCCCCAGCATTTT. Residues: CASSVDGRSNQPQHF.

This chain joins TRBV6-6 and TRBJ1-1; 10 positions match TRBD1. V lost 7 bases, J lost 5 bases, and 7 bases stayed unmatched. Germline V gives CDR1 MNHNY, CDR2 SVGAGI (reference sequence). This CDR3 spans 14 amino acids. The CDR3, as DNA: TGTGCCAGCACCTATCGGACAGGGGGAACTGAAGCTTTCTTT. It codes for CASTYRTGGTEAFF.

The rearrangement uses TRBV5-1 and TRBJ2-3, with 9 positions matching TRBD2. CDR3 length: 16 amino acids. The V and J ends lost 4 bases and 2 bases, in that order; junction bases with no gene match: 8. Looked up from germline, CDR1 is SGHRS and CDR2 is YFSETQ. CDR3 protein: CASSPSSSGTTDTQYF. The CDR3 bases are TGCGCCAGCAGCCCTTCGTCTAGCGGGACCACAGATACGCAGTATTTT.

The chain is built from TRBV29-1 and TRBJ2-1; tentatively, D is TRBD2 (7 bases). Trimming took off 3 bases at V and 2 bases at J, with 26 bases between the two ends. Germline V gives CDR1 SQVTM, CDR2 ANQGSEA. The CDR3 sequence is 19 residues long. As DNA, the CDR3 is TGCAGCGTTGACGGGGGGCGCAGTGACACGGGAGTGGCCTACAATGAGCAGTTCTTC. Encoded protein: CSVDGGRSDTGVAYNEQFF.

The chain employs TRBV5-8 and TRBJ2-5, with D unresolved. The germline CDR1 and CDR2 sequences are SGHTS and YDEGEE. The V gene lost 0 bases and the J gene lost 2 bases, with 8 bases spanning the gap. The CDR3 is made up of 14 amino acids. The CDR3, as DNA: TGTGCCAGCAGCTTGGAATGGGGACAAGAGACCCAGTACTTC. It encodes CASSLEWGQETQYF.

The V call is TRBV19, the J call TRBJ2-3; 11 bases map to TRBD2. CDR1 is LNHDA and CDR2 is SQIVND in the germline V gene (reference sequence). V dropped 4 bases and J dropped 4; count of bases not matched to a gene: 22. The CDR3 extends over 21 amino acids. The CDR3 DNA reads as TGTGCCAGTAGTAGCCACCTCTTACCATCACTAGCGGGAGAAGTATCAGATACGCAGTATTTT. Amino acids: CASSSHLLPSLAGEVSDTQYF. Complete variable domain (other parts from reference TRBV19 and TRBJ2-3): DGGITQSPKYLFRKEGQNVTLSCEQNLNHDAMYWYRQDPGQGLRLIYYSQIVNDFQKGDIAEGYSVSREKKESFPLTVTSAQKNPTAFYLCASSSHLLPSLAGEVSDTQYFGPGTRLTVL.

The CDR3 sequence is CASPSPPDTQYF. The CDR3 nucleotides read TGTGCCAGCCCCTCCCCCCCAGATACGCAGTATTTT. The V gene is TRBV7-9, the J gene TRBJ2-3; no definite D call. From germline, CDR1 is SEHNR and CDR2 FQNEAQ (reference sequence). The CDR3 sequence is 12 residues long. V lost 8 bases to trimming and J lost 4 bases, with 10 bases between them.

The chain carries TRBV7-9 and TRBJ2-7; 8 positions agree with TRBD2. J lost 0 bases, V lost 2 bases, and 6 bases had no gene match. The germline V gene encodes CDR1 SEHNR and CDR2 FQNEAQ (reference sequence). The CDR3 has 16 amino acids. CDR3 residues: CASSLTVAGHSYEQYF. The CDR3 DNA is TGTGCCAGCAGCTTAACCGTAGCGGGACACTCCTACGAGCAGTACTTC.

The chain joins TRBV2 to TRBJ2-7; no firm D call. This CDR3 has 11 residues. Germline CDR1 is SNHLY and CDR2 is FYNNEI. V dropped 4 bases and J dropped 6 bases, with 7 bases sitting between them. This CDR3 reads CASSVQREQYF. For the CDR3, the DNA is TGTGCCAGCAGTGTGCAGCGCGAGCAGTACTTC.